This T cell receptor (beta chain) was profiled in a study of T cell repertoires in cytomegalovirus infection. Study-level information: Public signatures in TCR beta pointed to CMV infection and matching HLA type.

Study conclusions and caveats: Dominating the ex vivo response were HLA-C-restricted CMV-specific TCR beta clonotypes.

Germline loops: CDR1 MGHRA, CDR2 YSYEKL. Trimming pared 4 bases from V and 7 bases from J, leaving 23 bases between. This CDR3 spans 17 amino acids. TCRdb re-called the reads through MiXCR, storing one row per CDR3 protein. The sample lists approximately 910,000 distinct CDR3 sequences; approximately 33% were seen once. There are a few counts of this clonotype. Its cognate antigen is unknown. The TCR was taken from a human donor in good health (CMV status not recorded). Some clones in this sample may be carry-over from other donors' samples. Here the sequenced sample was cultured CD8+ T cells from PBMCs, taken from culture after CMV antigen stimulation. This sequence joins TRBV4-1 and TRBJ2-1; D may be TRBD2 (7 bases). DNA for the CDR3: TGCGCCAGCAGCCCGAAGGGGAGGGGGGGCGAAGAAAATGAGCAGTTCTTC. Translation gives CASSPKGRGGEENEQFF.